The clone carrying this TCR beta chain was found once. Its antigen is not known. This record comes from a study of shared clonotypes between healthy human individuals. Overall study results and limits: Compared with clonotypes that all four donors shared, non-shared clonotypes had lower generation probabilities. Larger richness was generally estimated for naive than memory subsets. A few donors shared approximately 5% of their naive CD4 clonotypes.

Trimming removed 3 bases at V and 3 bases at J, with 14 bases between. The CDR3 is made up of 16 amino acids. CDR1 and CDR2 from the germline V gene are ENHRY and SYGVKD. Naivety among CD8 cells was defined by CD45RO negativity and positive CCR7 selection, thereby excluding terminally differentiated effector memory CD45RA+ cells. About 30,000 T cell genomes, or approximately 190 ng DNA, went into the sorted-subset replicate PCRs. TCRdb's table, derived via immunoSEQ multiplex PCR, lists solely in-frame clones and lacks some. Of about 2.1 million clones in the sample, just over 90% were seen once. The chain combines TRBV10-3 with TRBJ2-2; D may be TRBD1 (5 bases). The sequencing sample was made of naive CD8+ T cells from PBMCs. The source of this sequence is a man aged 18 to 30 in good health. Some clones in this sample may be carry-over from other donors' samples. CDR3 sequence (DNA): TGTGCCATCAGTGATTCGACAGAAAGCTACACCGGGGAGCTGTTTTTT. Translated: CAISDSTESYTGELFF.